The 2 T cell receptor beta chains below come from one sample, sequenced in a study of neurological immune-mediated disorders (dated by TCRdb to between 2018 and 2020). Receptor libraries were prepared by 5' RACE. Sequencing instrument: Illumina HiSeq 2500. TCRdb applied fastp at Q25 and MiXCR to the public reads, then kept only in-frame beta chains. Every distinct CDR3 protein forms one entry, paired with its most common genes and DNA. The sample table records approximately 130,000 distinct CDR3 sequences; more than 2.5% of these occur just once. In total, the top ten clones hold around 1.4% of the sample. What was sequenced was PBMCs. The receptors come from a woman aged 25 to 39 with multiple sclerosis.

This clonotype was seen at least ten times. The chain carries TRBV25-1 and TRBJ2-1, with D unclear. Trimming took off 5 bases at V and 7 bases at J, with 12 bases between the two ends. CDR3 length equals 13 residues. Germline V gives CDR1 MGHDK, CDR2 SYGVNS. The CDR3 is CASSPGLRNEQFF. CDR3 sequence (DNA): TGTGCCAGCAGTCCCGGATTACGGAATGAGCAGTTCTTC.

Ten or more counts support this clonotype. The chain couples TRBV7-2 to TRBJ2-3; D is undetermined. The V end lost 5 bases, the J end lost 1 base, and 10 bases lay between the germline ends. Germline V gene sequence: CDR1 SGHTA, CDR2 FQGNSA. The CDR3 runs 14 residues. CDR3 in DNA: TGTGCCAGCAGCGATTTCAAGGGCACAGATACGCAGTATTTT. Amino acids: CASSDFKGTDTQYF.